This T cell receptor beta chain was captured by sequencing in a study of blood T cells in healthy people across ages. The study's findings and limits: Among long-lived donors, naive CD4+ cells were more numerous and diversity higher than in aged donors.

This clonotype has a handful of counts. Its antigen is unknown. Then a second PCR, running roughly 7 to 11 cycles, was carried out with a sample-barcoded 5' primer and a J-beta primer mix. Carrying 12 random nucleotides, a template-switch adaptor labeled each individual cDNA molecule. From the 5' RACE reads, TCRdb called clonotypes with MiXCR, one entry per CDR3 protein. The profile shows fewer than 2,000,000 distinct CDR3 sequences, about two fifths of them singletons. With 5 bases clipped from V and 5 bases from J, the junction kept 11 bases outside the gene matches. The V gene's germline CDR1 is SGHTA and CDR2 FQGNSA. The CDR3 runs to 17 residues.

This clonotype was sampled from a human donor in good health. This rearrangement joins TRBV7-2 to TRBJ2-1, with 11 bases that match TRBD2. The sequencing input was blood. This chain's CDR3 is CASSRTPSGGPHNEQFF. The CDR3 DNA reads as TGTGCCAGCAGCCGAACCCCTAGCGGGGGGCCCCACAATGAGCAGTTCTTC.